This passage covers 7 T cell receptor beta chains from one sample sequenced in a study of cytomegalovirus exposure and HLA in healthy donors (dated by TCRdb to the late 2010s). Library prep was done by the immunoSEQ multiplex PCR assay. The multiplex PCR relied on a mix of 60 forward primers for TCR Vbeta segments and 13 reverse primers for TCR Jbeta segments. Held by TCRdb, this immuneACCESS table contains in-frame sequences only and omits some clones. Under half of the omission traces to an unresolved V gene where checked; the cause of the rest is unknown. The sample table includes tens of thousands of clones. More than 4.5% of the sample is in the top ten clones. Sequencing used PBMCs. The source is a human donor in good health.

This chain joins TRBV28 and TRBJ1-2; 11 bases line up with TRBD1. This CDR3 is 15 amino acids long. V shed 2 bases and J 6 bases; nucleotides not matched to a gene: 5. Germline CDR1 reads MDHEN; CDR2 reads SYDVKM. The chain's CDR3 is CASSLTGQGANGYTF. CDR3 bases: TGTGCCAGCAGTTTAACCGGACAGGGGGCGAATGGCTACACCTTC.

The gene calls are TRBV30 and TRBJ2-1; D is uncertain. CDR1 and CDR2 from the germline V gene are GTSNPN and SVGIG (reference sequence). The CDR3 consists of 12 residues. V lost 8 bases, J lost 9 bases, and 17 bases lay in between. Written as DNA, the CDR3 is TGTGCCGAGGCCGCCCGTACGGGTGAGCAGTTCTTC. It codes for CAEAARTGEQFF.

V gene TRBV5-4 combines with J gene TRBJ2-3, with 7 bases fitting TRBD1. The CDR3 sequence is 15 residues long. Looked up from germline, CDR1 is SGHNT and CDR2 is YYREEE (reference sequence). The V segment lost 4 bases and the J segment 0 bases; nucleotides outside the gene matches: 5. The chain's CDR3 is CASSPGQPSTDTQYF. The CDR3, as DNA: TGTGCCAGCAGCCCGGGACAGCCCAGCACAGATACGCAGTATTTT. Complete variable domain (other parts from reference TRBV5-4 and TRBJ2-3): ETGVTQSPTHLIKTRGQQVTLRCSSQSGHNTVSWYQQALGQGPQFIFQYYREEENGRGNFPPRFSGLQFPNYSSELNVNALELDDSALYLCASSPGQPSTDTQYFGPGTRLTVL.

The J gene is TRBJ1-2, the V gene TRBV4-1; D is ambiguous. CDR3 length equals 14 residues. V lost 1 base and J lost 0, with 6 bases in between. CDR1 and CDR2 (germline): MGHRA, YSYEKL. CDR3 in amino acids: CASSQGEANYGYTF. The CDR3 coding sequence is TGCGCCAGCAGCCAAGGAGAAGCTAACTATGGCTACACCTTC.

This sequence joins TRBV19 and TRBJ2-6, with 8 bases matching TRBD1. J was trimmed by 2 bases and V by 7 bases; bases with no gene match: 10. The CDR3 has 17 residues. Germline lookup yields CDR1 LNHDA and CDR2 SQIVND (reference sequence). CDR3 residues: CASTRSQGATGANVLTF. CDR3 in DNA: TGTGCCAGTACCAGAAGCCAGGGGGCCACTGGGGCCAACGTCCTGACTTTC.

The rearrangement uses TRBV7-2 and TRBJ1-2, with TRBD1 identical over 10 bases. V was pared by 0 bases and J by 8 bases, with 6 bases of the junction left unmatched. Germline CDR1 reads SGHTA; CDR2 reads FQGNSA. This CDR3 comprises 15 residues. CDR3 DNA sequence: TGTGCCAGCAGCTTAGCCCAGACAGGGGGCAGAGGCTACACCTTC. Protein sequence: CASSLAQTGGRGYTF.

V usage is TRBV28 and J usage is TRBJ1-6, with no clear D. With 3 bases removed from V and 10 bases from J, the gap between germline ends came to 13 bases. Per germline, CDR1 MDHEN and CDR2 SYDVKM. The CDR3 extends over 14 amino acids. The CDR3 is CASSLQTLRSPLHF. CDR3 nucleotide sequence: TGTGCCAGCAGTTTGCAAACCTTGAGATCACCCCTCCACTTT.